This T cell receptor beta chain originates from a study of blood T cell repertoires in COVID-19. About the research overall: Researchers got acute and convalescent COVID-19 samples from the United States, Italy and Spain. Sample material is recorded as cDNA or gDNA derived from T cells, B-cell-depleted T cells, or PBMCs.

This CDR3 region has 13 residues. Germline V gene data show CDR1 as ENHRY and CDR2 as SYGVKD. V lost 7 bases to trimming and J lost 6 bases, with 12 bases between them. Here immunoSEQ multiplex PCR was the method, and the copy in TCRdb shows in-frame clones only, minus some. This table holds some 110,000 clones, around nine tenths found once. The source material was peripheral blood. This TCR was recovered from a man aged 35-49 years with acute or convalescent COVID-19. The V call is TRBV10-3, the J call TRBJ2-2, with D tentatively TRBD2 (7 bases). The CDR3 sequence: CAITLGGPGELFF. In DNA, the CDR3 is TGTGCCATCACCCTGGGGGGGCCCGGGGAGCTGTTTTTT.